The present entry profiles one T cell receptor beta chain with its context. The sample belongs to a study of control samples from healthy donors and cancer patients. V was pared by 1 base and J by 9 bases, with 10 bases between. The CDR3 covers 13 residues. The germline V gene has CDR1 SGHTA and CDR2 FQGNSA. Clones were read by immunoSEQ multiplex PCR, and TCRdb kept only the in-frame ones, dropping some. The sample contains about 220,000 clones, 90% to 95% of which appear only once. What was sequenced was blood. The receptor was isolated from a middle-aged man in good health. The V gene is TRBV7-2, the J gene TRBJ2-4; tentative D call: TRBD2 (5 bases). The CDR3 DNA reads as TGTGCCAGCAGCTTAGAACGGGGAAGCATTCAGTACTTC. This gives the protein CASSLERGSIQYF.